The 28 T cell receptor beta chains below all came from one sample that was sequenced in a study of technical replicates of blood from a handful of donors. Here immunoSEQ multiplex PCR was the method, and the copy in TCRdb shows in-frame clones only, minus some. The data hold around 53,000 clones, with around nine tenths observed a single time. The sequenced material came from PBMCs. The receptor set was obtained from a human donor in good health. Some clones in this sample may be carry-over from other donors' samples.

This chain links TRBV12-5 with TRBJ2-3; TRBD2 is a possible D gene (7 bases). The V end was cut by 7 bases, the J end by 1 base, with 15 bases between. Germline CDR1 is LGHNT and CDR2 is FRNRAP. The CDR3 consists of 15 residues. The CDR3 is CASDRGAGGTDTQYF. As DNA, the CDR3 is TGTGCTAGTGACCGGGGGGCAGGGGGCACAGATACGCAGTATTTT.

This chain links TRBV4-2 with TRBJ2-7; 9 bases fit TRBD1. The CDR3 covers 15 residues. Germline V CDR1 and CDR2: LGHNA, YNFKEQ. Trimming cost V 1 base and J 7 bases; bases outside gene matches: 8. The CDR3 sequence: CASSQAPDRGDEQYF. In DNA, the CDR3 is TGTGCCAGCAGCCAAGCCCCTGACAGGGGGGATGAGCAGTACTTC.

The DNA for the CDR3 is TGTGCCAGCAGCCCCACAAAGGAGGTCCTCTATGGCTACACCTTC. Its translation is CASSPTKEVLYGYTF. The rearrangement joins TRBV7-6 to TRBJ1-2; unclear D gene. V lost 5 bases and J 4 bases, leaving 17 bases between the germline ends. Germline CDR1 is SGHVS and CDR2 is FNYEAQ. The CDR3 totals 15 residues.

The chain uses TRBV5-6 and TRBJ1-5, with a possible D match to TRBD1 (6 bases). The germline V gene has CDR1 SGHDT and CDR2 YYEEEE. The CDR3 runs to 16 residues. Trimming left V 3 bases short and J 5 bases short, with 18 bases between. This CDR3 reads CASSWGGVWGHQPQHF. The CDR3 region has the DNA TGTGCCAGCAGCTGGGGTGGGGTTTGGGGGCATCAGCCCCAGCATTTT.

The V gene is TRBV7-5, the J gene TRBJ2-1; the D segment call TRBD2 is taken from the table without a DNA check. TRBV7-5 is annotated as a pseudogene. The CDR3 spans 15 residues. CDR3 region: CARSLTRLAIHEQFF. CDR3 sequence (DNA): TGTGCCAGAAGCTTAACGAGACTAGCGATCCATGAGCAGTTCTTC.

The CDR3 sequence: CASSEGAGGIYEQYF. CDR3 bases: TGTGCCAGCAGTGAAGGTGCGGGGGGGATATACGAGCAGTACTTC. V is TRBV25-1 and J is TRBJ2-7; 9 bases are shared with TRBD2. The germline V gene encodes CDR1 MGHDK and CDR2 SYGVNS. The CDR3 loop spans 15 amino acids. V was clipped by 2 bases and J by 4 bases; unmatched bases: 6.

The chain links TRBV10-3 to TRBJ2-2; TRBD2 agrees at 9 bases. The J segment lost 1 base and the V segment lost 6 bases, leaving 6 bases of the junction unmatched. Germline V lookup: CDR1 ENHRY, CDR2 SYGVKD. This CDR3 has 16 residues. Written as DNA, the CDR3 is TGTGCCATCAGGGCGGGACTAGCACTGAACACCGGGGAGCTGTTTTTT. Translation gives CAIRAGLALNTGELFF.

This chain's CDR3 is CASSLYPRRGGYGYTF. As DNA, the CDR3 is TGTGCCAGCAGCTTATATCCCCGGAGAGGGGGCTATGGCTACACCTTC. J is TRBJ1-2 and V is TRBV7-2; possibly TRBD1 for D (6 bases). Trimming removed 2 bases at V and 4 bases at J, with 17 bases between. Germline V gene data show CDR1 as SGHTA and CDR2 as FQGNSA. The CDR3 has 16 residues.

The chain recombines TRBV7-8 with TRBJ2-5; D might be TRBD1 (6 bases). V dropped 5 bases and J dropped 2 bases, with 15 bases sitting between them. In germline, CDR1 is SGHVS, CDR2 FQNEAQ. This CDR3 contains 15 residues. In DNA, the CDR3 is TGTGCCAGCAGCCCCCTCCCCAGGGGACAAGAGACCCAGTACTTC. Protein: CASSPLPRGQETQYF.

The chain has TRBV4-3 and TRBJ2-1; 9 nucleotides line up with TRBD2. The V gene's germline CDR1 is LGHNA and CDR2 YSLEER. Losses at the gene ends were 1 base for V and 3 bases for J; bases not matched to a gene: 4. The CDR3 totals 16 residues. This CDR3 reads CASSQVLAGFYNEQFF. In DNA, the CDR3 is TGCGCCAGCAGCCAAGTTCTAGCGGGATTCTACAATGAGCAGTTCTTC.

The chain carries TRBV5-1 and TRBJ2-7; 9 nucleotides line up with TRBD1. Germline CDR1 reads SGHRS; CDR2 reads YFSETQ. V dropped 6 bases and J dropped 2; count of bases not matched to a gene: 12. The CDR3 runs to 16 residues. CDR3 DNA sequence: TGCGCCAGCAACCTCGGGACAGGGAAAGGGGCCTACGAGCAGTACTTC. As protein: CASNLGTGKGAYEQYF.

The chain uses TRBV5-1 and TRBJ2-1, with 11 bases aligning to TRBD2. This CDR3 has 15 residues. Per germline, CDR1 SGHRS and CDR2 YFSETQ. The V gene end was trimmed by 9 bases and the J gene end by 4 bases; junction bases not matched to a gene: 9. The CDR3: CATQKGLAEYNEQFF. For the CDR3, the DNA is TGCGCCACCCAGAAGGGACTAGCGGAGTACAATGAGCAGTTCTTC.

The V call is TRBV30, the J call TRBJ2-3; TRBD2 might be the D (6 bases). Germline CDR1 is GTSNPN and CDR2 is SVGIG (reference sequence). The CDR3 extends over 14 amino acids. V lost 3 bases to trimming and J lost 7 bases, with 17 bases between them. The CDR3 DNA reads as TGTGCCTGGAGGGGGGACTCCCGAGCCCATACGCAGTATTTT. Its translation: CAWRGDSRAHTQYF. The full variable domain, with the rest looked up from reference TRBV30 and TRBJ2-3, is SQTIHQWPATLVQPVGSPLSLECTVEGTSNPNLYWYRQAAGRGLQLLFYSVGIGQISSEVPQNLSASRPQDRQFILSSKKLLLSDSGFYLCAWRGDSRAHTQYFGPGTRLTVL.

V gene TRBV6-5 combines with J gene TRBJ1-3; no clear D. V dropped 2 bases and J dropped 0 bases, with 11 bases sitting between them. The CDR3 spans 16 residues. Per the germline V gene, CDR1 is MNHEY and CDR2 is SVGAGI. CDR3 sequence (DNA): TGTGCCAGCAGTTACGGTCGCTCTAGCTCTGGAAACACCATATATTTT. Its protein product is CASSYGRSSSGNTIYF.

The chain uses TRBV30 and TRBJ2-5; 7 bases are shared with TRBD2. V shed 4 bases and J 2 bases; nucleotides not matched to a gene: 10. The CDR3 length is 15 residues. The germline V gene has CDR1 GTSNPN and CDR2 SVGIG (reference sequence). The DNA for the CDR3 is TGTGCCTGGAAGAAGGGTACTAGCGCGCAAGAGACCCAGTACTTC. Translating gives CAWKKGTSAQETQYF.

The chain employs TRBV30 and TRBJ1-4; no firm D call. This CDR3 region has 13 residues. Trimming took off 2 bases at V and 4 bases at J, with 8 bases between the two ends. CDR1 is GTSNPN and CDR2 is SVGIG in the germline V gene (reference sequence). CDR3 nucleotides: TGTGCCTGGAGTAGTGAGCTTAATGAAAAACTGTTTTTT. Residues: CAWSSELNEKLFF.

CDR3 DNA: TGTGCCAGCAGCCAAACCTACAATGAGCAGTTCTTC. Its translation: CASSQTYNEQFF. V gene TRBV5-6 combines with J gene TRBJ2-1; no definite D call. Trimming removed 4 bases at V and 2 bases at J, with 4 bases between. Per germline, CDR1 SGHDT and CDR2 YYEEEE. This CDR3 has 12 amino acids.

The rearrangement joins TRBV5-1 to TRBJ2-7; 9 bases match TRBD2. The V gene's germline CDR1 is SGHRS and CDR2 YFSETQ. The CDR3 sequence is 17 residues long. The J segment lost 1 base and the V segment lost 6 bases, leaving 14 bases of the junction unmatched. Written as DNA, the CDR3 is TGCGCCAGCAAAGAGGGGGAATGGCTAGCGGGGTCCTACGAGCAGTACTTC. This sequence encodes CASKEGEWLAGSYEQYF.

The chain employs TRBV5-5 and TRBJ2-7, with 12 bases lining up with TRBD1. This CDR3 region has 15 residues. The germline gives CDR1 SGHKS, CDR2 YYEKEE (reference sequence). The CDR3 sequence: CASSVNPGQGATYRV. As DNA, the CDR3 is TGTGCCAGCAGCGTGAACCCGGGACAGGGGGCAACCTATCGAGTC.

The chain uses TRBV12-5 and TRBJ1-1, with TRBD1 matching 12 bases. The CDR3 is 17 amino acids. The ends lost 2 bases at V and 7 bases at J; junction bases unmatched: 11. Germline lookup yields CDR1 LGHNT and CDR2 FRNRAP. The CDR3 DNA follows: TGTGCTAGTGGTTTGCCAATTCCGGGACAGGGGGCGGATGAAGCTTTCTTT. It codes for CASGLPIPGQGADEAFF.

The chain links TRBV18 to TRBJ1-6; D is unclear. The V gene lost 3 bases and the J gene lost 2 bases, with 8 bases spanning the gap. This CDR3 comprises 15 residues. Germline CDR1 and CDR2: KGHSH and LQKENI. CDR3 loop: CASSPNGPYNSPLHF. In DNA form, the CDR3 reads TGTGCCAGCTCACCCAACGGTCCCTATAATTCACCCCTCCACTTT.

This sequence joins TRBV5-1 and TRBJ1-1; D remains unclear. V dropped 4 bases and J dropped 3 bases, with 7 bases sitting between them. The V gene's germline CDR1 is SGHRS and CDR2 YFSETQ. CDR3 length: 12 residues. The CDR3 coding sequence is TGCGCCAGCAGCGTATACTACACTGAAGCTTTCTTT. Residues: CASSVYYTEAFF.

J is TRBJ2-7 and V is TRBV7-9; TRBD1 agrees at 9 bases. The CDR3 loop spans 14 amino acids. The germline CDR1 and CDR2 sequences are SEHNR and FQNEAQ (reference sequence). The trim removed 5 bases at V and 6 bases at J, leaving 8 bases unmatched. In DNA, the CDR3 is TGTGCCAGCAGCCTTACAGGGGGCGGATCCGAGCAGTACTTC. Its translation is CASSLTGGGSEQYF.

This CDR3 reads CSAGGGARYEQYF. The CDR3 coding sequence is TGCAGCGCCGGCGGGGGGGCACGCTACGAGCAGTACTTC. V and J are TRBV29-1 and TRBJ2-7; 9 nucleotides line up with TRBD2. J was trimmed by 3 bases and V by 7 bases; bases with no gene match: 7. Germline V CDR1 and CDR2: SQVTM, ANQGSEA. The CDR3 is 13 residues long.

The genes are TRBV7-2 and TRBJ1-1; no clear D. This CDR3 region has 14 residues. V shed 3 bases and J shed 1 base, with 9 bases lying between them. Germline lookup yields CDR1 SGHTA and CDR2 FQGNSA. The CDR3 region is CASSFLGSNTEAFF. CDR3 nucleotides: TGTGCCAGCAGCTTCCTAGGATCGAACACTGAAGCTTTCTTT. Based on the CDR3 plus reference TRBV7-2 and TRBJ1-1, the full variable domain is GAGVSQSPSNKVTEKGKDVELRCDPISGHTALYWYRQSLGQGLEFLIYFQGNSAPDKSGLPSDRFSAERTGGSVSTLTIQRTQQEDSAVYLCASSFLGSNTEAFFGQGTRLTVV.

The chain combines TRBV29-1 with TRBJ2-4; D unresolved. In germline, CDR1 is SQVTM, CDR2 ANQGSEA. CDR3 size: 11 residues. Trimming removed 7 bases at V and 3 bases at J, with 7 bases between. The chain's CDR3 is CSGIVKNIQYF. CDR3 DNA sequence: TGCAGCGGCATAGTCAAAAACATTCAGTACTTC.

This clone has more than one count but fewer than ten. This chain uses TRBV29-1 with TRBJ1-5; D unresolved. The CDR3 is made up of 15 amino acids. Trimming shortened V by 5 bases and J by 3 bases, and 17 bases separated the two germline ends. Germline V gene sequence: CDR1 SQVTM, CDR2 ANQGSEA. The CDR3 region has the DNA TGCAGCGTTATCGTGGCCGGCGGGGTCAATCAGCCCCAGCATTTT. It translates to CSVIVAGGVNQPQHF. Full variable domain (missing parts from reference TRBV29-1 and TRBJ1-5): SAVISQKPSRDICQRGTSLTIQCQVDSQVTMMFWYRQQPGQSLTLIATANQGSEATYESGFVIDKFPISRPNLTFSTLTVSNMSPEDSSIYLCSVIVAGGVNQPQHFGDGTRLSIL.

This rearrangement joins TRBV6-6 to TRBJ1-5; 8 nucleotides agree with TRBD1. The junction had 7 bases not matched to a gene; V was cut back by 4 bases and J by 2 bases. The germline V gene encodes CDR1 MNHNY and CDR2 SVGAGI (reference sequence). This CDR3 has 16 residues. The CDR3 DNA follows: TGTGCCAGCAGTTCCGCCGACAGGGGCGGCAATCAGCCCCAGCATTTT. Amino acid sequence: CASSSADRGGNQPQHF.